This T cell receptor (beta chain) was identified during a study of response to subunit inactivated influenza vaccine. In regard to this clonotype: Its target is unknown.

Study outcomes and limitations: Only a handful of new T cells, the authors suggested, are recruited with each seasonal influenza vaccination.

Germline lookup yields CDR1 DFQATT and CDR2 SNEGSKA (reference sequence). Trimming stripped 7 bases from V and 2 bases from J, with 14 bases between. The CDR3 is made up of 13 amino acids. TCRdb re-called the RT-PCR reads through MiXCR, storing one row per CDR3 protein. The sample has about 800,000 distinct CDR3 sequences; 21% are singletons. The rearrangement uses TRBV20-1 and TRBJ2-5, with D perhaps being TRBD1 or TRBD2 (5 bases each). This receptor was taken from a man in his fifties or sixties who received an inactivated influenza vaccine. Sequenced here: PBMCs from blood, sampled roughly 5 days after vaccination. This chain's CDR3 is CSVVGTAQETQYF. CDR3 nucleotides: TGCAGTGTCGTGGGGACCGCACAAGAGACCCAGTACTTC.